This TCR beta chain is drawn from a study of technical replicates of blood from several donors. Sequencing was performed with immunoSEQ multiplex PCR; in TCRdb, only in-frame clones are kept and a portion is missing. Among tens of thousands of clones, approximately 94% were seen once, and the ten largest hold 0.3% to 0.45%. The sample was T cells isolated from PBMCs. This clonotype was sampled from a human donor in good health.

CDR3 region: CASSLVPGRSTYEQYF. In DNA form, the CDR3 reads TGCGCCAGCAGCTTGGTTCCGGGAAGATCAACCTACGAGCAGTACTTC. The chain recombines TRBV5-1 with TRBJ2-7, with D possibly matching TRBD2 (5 bases). Per germline, CDR1 SGHRS and CDR2 YFSETQ. V was cut by 0 bases and J by 2 bases, with 15 bases left in between. The CDR3 runs to 16 residues. The full variable domain, its missing parts supplied by reference TRBV5-1 and TRBJ2-7, is KAGVTQTPRYLIKTRGQQVTLSCSPISGHRSVSWYQQTPGQGLQFLFEYFSETQRNKGNFPGRFSGRQFSNSRSEMNVSTLELGDSALYLCASSLVPGRSTYEQYFGPGTRLTVT.